The entry that follows covers one TCR beta chain sequence. The data derive from a study of control samples from healthy donors and cancer patients. With V trimmed by 4 bases and J by 3 bases, 9 bases remained unmatched. Germline V gene lookup returns CDR1 SGHAT and CDR2 FQDESV (reference sequence). This CDR3 spans 16 amino acids. The protocol was immunoSEQ multiplex PCR, while the TCRdb copy is restricted to in-frame clones and leaves out a portion. The repertoire holds 150,000 or so clones, with over 85% as singletons. The chain couples TRBV11-1 to TRBJ1-2; 9 bases are shared with TRBD1. The sequence came from a man between 18 and 35 years old in good health. Sequenced input: blood. CDR3 sequence reads: CASSSTRTGADYGYTF. The DNA for the CDR3 is TGTGCCAGCAGCTCGACTAGGACAGGGGCGGACTATGGCTACACCTTC.